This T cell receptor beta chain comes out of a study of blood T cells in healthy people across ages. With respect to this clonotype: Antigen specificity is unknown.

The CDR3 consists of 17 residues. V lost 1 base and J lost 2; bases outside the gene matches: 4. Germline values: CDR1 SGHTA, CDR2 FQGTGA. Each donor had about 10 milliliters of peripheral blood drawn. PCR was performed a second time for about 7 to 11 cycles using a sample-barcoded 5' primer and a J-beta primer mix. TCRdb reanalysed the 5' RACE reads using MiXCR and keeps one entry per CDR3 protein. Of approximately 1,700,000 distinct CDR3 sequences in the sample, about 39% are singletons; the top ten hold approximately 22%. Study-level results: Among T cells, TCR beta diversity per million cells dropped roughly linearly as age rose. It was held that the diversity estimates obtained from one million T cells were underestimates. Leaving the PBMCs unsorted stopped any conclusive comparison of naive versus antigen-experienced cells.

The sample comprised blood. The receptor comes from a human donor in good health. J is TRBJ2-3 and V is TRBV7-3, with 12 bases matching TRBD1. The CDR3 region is CASSLRGTGGDTDTQYF. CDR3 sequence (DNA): TGTGCCAGCAGCTTAAGGGGGACAGGGGGCGACACAGATACGCAGTATTTT.